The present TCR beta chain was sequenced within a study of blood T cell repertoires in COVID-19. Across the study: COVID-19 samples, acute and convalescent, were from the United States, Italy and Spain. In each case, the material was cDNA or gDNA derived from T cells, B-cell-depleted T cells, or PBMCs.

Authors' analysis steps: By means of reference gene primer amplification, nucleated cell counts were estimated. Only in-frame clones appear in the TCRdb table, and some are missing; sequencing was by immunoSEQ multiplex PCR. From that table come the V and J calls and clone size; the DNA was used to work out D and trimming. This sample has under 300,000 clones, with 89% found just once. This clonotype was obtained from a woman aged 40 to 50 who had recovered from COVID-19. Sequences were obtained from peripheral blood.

The CDR3 sequence: CASGADRGDYGYTF. CDR3 DNA sequence: TGCGCCAGCGGGGCCGACAGGGGCGACTATGGCTACACCTTC. The V and J genes are TRBV10-2 and TRBJ1-2, with TRBD1 matching over 8 bases. Germline CDR1 reads WSHSY; CDR2 reads SAAADI. The ends lost 8 bases at V and 3 bases at J; junction bases unmatched: 8. CDR3 length equals 14 residues.